The 7 T cell receptor beta chains below were found in one sample sequenced in a study of graft-versus-host responses after intestinal transplantation. Which antigens these TCRs recognize remains unknown. Some clones are missing from TCRdb's copy, which holds only in-frame ones; the method was immunoSEQ multiplex PCR. The sample yields tens of thousands of clones, approximately 95% seen once. Sequenced material: unstimulated CD8+ T cells sorted from spleen or lymph node cells, taken before transplant. The receptors stem from a human donor who was the organ donor for an intestinal transplant.

The chain employs TRBV25-1 and TRBJ2-7; 7 nucleotides line up with TRBD2. This CDR3 spans 13 amino acids. Germline assignment: CDR1 MGHDK and CDR2 SYGVNS. Losses at the gene ends were 5 bases for V and 7 bases for J; bases not matched to a gene: 8. The CDR3 region has the DNA TGTGCCAGCAGTCCTAGCGGCAGAGGGGAGCAGTACTTC. Translation gives CASSPSGRGEQYF.

This clone was observed once. This chain links TRBV19 with TRBJ1-4, with D hard to call. Germline assignment: CDR1 LNHDA and CDR2 SQIVND (reference sequence). The length of the CDR3 is 14 residues. V lost 5 bases to trimming and J lost 7 bases, with 14 bases between them. CDR3 nucleotides: TGTGCCAGTAGTCCGGGGTATCGTGGTGAAAAACTGTTTTTT. Protein sequence: CASSPGYRGEKLFF.

The chain joins TRBV9 to TRBJ1-1; D is unresolved. The CDR3 length is 12 residues. Trimming left V 3 bases short and J 6 bases short, with 9 bases between. CDR1 and CDR2 from the germline V gene are SGDLS and YYNGEE. DNA of the CDR3: TGTGCCAGCAGCGGGGCCAGTGCTGAAGCTTTCTTT. Translating it yields CASSGASAEAFF.

The chain links TRBV2 to TRBJ1-2; TRBD1 might be the D (5 bases). This CDR3 is built from 14 residues. Trimming pared 3 bases from V and 8 bases from J, leaving 16 bases between. CDR1 is SNHLY and CDR2 is FYNNEI in the germline V gene. CDR3 DNA: TGTGCCAGCAGTGATCAGGGTTTGAGTTTCGGCTACACCTTC. This sequence encodes CASSDQGLSFGYTF.

The chain is built from TRBV27 and TRBJ2-2; D unresolved. V lost 4 bases and J 7 bases, leaving 7 bases between the germline ends. Germline lookup yields CDR1 MNHEY and CDR2 SMNVEV (reference sequence). The CDR3 loop spans 12 amino acids. The CDR3 DNA reads as TGTGCCAGCAGTTCTAATATCGGGGAGCTGTTTTTT. The encoded protein is CASSSNIGELFF.

The chain is built from TRBV2 and TRBJ1-2, with 8 bases that match TRBD1. The length of the CDR3 is 13 residues. Germline V gene lookup returns CDR1 SNHLY and CDR2 FYNNEI. V shed 6 bases and J 6 bases; nucleotides not matched to a gene: 6. CDR3 in DNA: TGTGCCAGCAGGGACCAACAGGGGGATGGCTACACCTTC. Protein sequence: CASRDQQGDGYTF.

The rearrangement joins TRBV15 to TRBJ2-1; 10 bases line up with TRBD2. CDR1 is LNHNV and CDR2 is YYDKDF in the germline V gene (reference sequence). This CDR3 contains 16 residues. Trimming cost V 2 bases and J 5 bases; bases outside gene matches: 6. CDR3 sequence: CATSRSLAGTDNEQFF. The CDR3 DNA is TGTGCCACCAGCAGATCACTAGCGGGGACCGACAATGAGCAGTTCTTC.